This entry lists 19 T cell receptor beta chains sequenced from one sample in a study of T cell clones after liver transplantation. The table came from immunoSEQ multiplex PCR; TCRdb's copy has only in-frame clones and leaves some out. The sample carries roughly 12,000 clones, just under 75% recorded once. The specimen comprised CD8+ T cells from blood, sampled at the 22-month timepoint. The origin of the receptors is a human patient who received a liver transplant. T cells may partly derive from the graft donor.

V is TRBV9 and J is TRBJ2-3, with TRBD2 matching over 8 bases. The CDR3 has 16 residues. Germline V CDR1 and CDR2: SGDLS, YYNGEE. Losses at the gene ends were 3 bases for V and 0 bases for J; bases not matched to a gene: 6. CDR3 sequence (DNA): TGTGCCAGCAGCGCCATTAGCGGGATGAGCACAGATACGCAGTATTTT. Translating gives CASSAISGMSTDTQYF.

The sample holds one count of this clone. The genes are TRBV6-5 and TRBJ2-4; D not certain. The CDR3 totals 13 residues. The V gene's germline CDR1 is MNHEY and CDR2 SVGAGI. Trimming pared 0 bases from V and 1 base from J, leaving 1 base between. The CDR3 DNA follows: TGTGCCAGCAGTTACTCGGCCAAAAACATTCAGTACTTC. Protein: CASSYSAKNIQYF.

In this sample, this clone turned up a few times. The rearrangement uses TRBV25-1 and TRBJ2-5; D unresolved. Trimming took 5 bases from V and 6 from J, leaving 10 bases between them. Germline V lookup: CDR1 MGHDK, CDR2 SYGVNS. This CDR3 has 12 residues. CDR3 DNA: TGTGCCAGCAGTTCGACGGATAAGACCCAGTACTTC. Its protein product is CASSSTDKTQYF.

The chain uses TRBV6-5 and TRBJ2-7; no clear D gene. The CDR3 spans 15 residues. V lost 10 bases and J 1 base, leaving 20 bases between the germline ends. CDR1 and CDR2 from the germline V gene are MNHEY and SVGAGI. CDR3 amino acids: CAIDVESAESYEQYF. As DNA, the CDR3 is TGTGCCATCGATGTAGAGAGTGCTGAGTCCTACGAGCAGTACTTC.

This sequence joins TRBV5-6 and TRBJ1-3; D is possibly TRBD1 (5 bases). This CDR3 spans 16 amino acids. Germline V lookup: CDR1 SGHDT, CDR2 YYEEEE. Trimming removed 0 bases at V and 0 bases at J, with 10 bases between. The CDR3 sequence: CASSLVGRSSGNTIYF. The DNA of the CDR3 is TGTGCCAGCAGCTTGGTGGGACGCAGCTCTGGAAACACCATATATTTT.

The chain has TRBV5-6 and TRBJ1-5; TRBD1 agrees at 9 bases. Germline trimming cut 3 bases from V and 6 bases from J; bases unmatched to any gene: 10. The V gene's germline CDR1 is SGHDT and CDR2 YYEEEE. The CDR3 loop spans 16 amino acids. CDR3 nucleotide sequence: TGTGCCAGCAGCTCCTGGACAGGGGCTTGGGTTCAGCCCCAGCATTTT. This translates into CASSSWTGAWVQPQHF.

The rearrangement joins TRBV7-2 to TRBJ1-1, with D perhaps matching TRBD1 (6 bases). Germline V gene sequence: CDR1 SGHTA, CDR2 FQGNSA. The CDR3 length is 15 residues. V shed 1 base and J shed 4 bases, with 13 bases lying between them. The CDR3 nucleotides are TGTGCCAGCAGCTTAGAACGGGGGGCGGGCACTGAAGCTTTCTTT. Translating gives CASSLERGAGTEAFF.

This clone has only one observation. This chain joins TRBV7-2 and TRBJ2-7, with D possibly TRBD2 on 6 matching bases. The V gene's germline CDR1 is SGHTA and CDR2 FQGNSA. V shed 0 bases and J shed 3 bases, with 12 bases lying between them. The CDR3 runs to 15 residues. CDR3 amino acids: CASSLAGGVLYEQYF. The CDR3 DNA reads as TGTGCCAGCAGCTTAGCGGGCGGGGTCCTCTACGAGCAGTACTTC.

As DNA, the CDR3 is TGTGCCAGCAGTTACCTCGTAATGGGCTCCTACGAGCAGTACTTC. This sequence encodes CASSYLVMGSYEQYF. V is TRBV6-5 and J is TRBJ2-7; D is undetermined. The CDR3 sequence is 15 residues long. V lost 2 bases to trimming and J lost 0 bases, with 11 bases between them. From germline, CDR1 is MNHEY and CDR2 SVGAGI.

The chain uses TRBV6-6 and TRBJ1-1; tentative D call: TRBD1 (6 bases). CDR1 is MNHNY, CDR2 SVGAGI, per germline (reference sequence). V lost 6 bases and J lost 3, with 14 bases in between. The CDR3 consists of 14 residues. The CDR3 coding sequence is TGTGCCAGCAGAAACCCTGGACAGCACACTGAAGCTTTCTTT. Amino acid sequence: CASRNPGQHTEAFF.

The sample holds many counts of this clone. The genes are TRBV27 and TRBJ2-7; TRBD1 is a possible D gene (6 bases). V was trimmed by 4 bases and J by 5 bases, leaving 15 bases between them. The CDR3 is 14 residues long. In germline, CDR1 is MNHEY, CDR2 SMNVEV (reference sequence). DNA of the CDR3: TGTGCCAGCAGTTCAACCCCTCAGGGGAACGAGCAGTACTTC. Encoded protein: CASSSTPQGNEQYF.

The V and J genes are TRBV28 and TRBJ1-2; no clear D. CDR3 length: 14 residues. V lost 4 bases to trimming and J lost 1 base, with 10 bases between them. Germline CDR1 reads MDHEN; CDR2 reads SYDVKM. CDR3 nucleotide sequence: TGTGCCAGCAGTTCCCGTGAGAGTAACTATGGCTACACCTTC. It encodes CASSSRESNYGYTF.

CDR3 protein: CASSLRSGRNEQFF. The CDR3 nucleotides are TGTGCCAGCAGCTTACGGAGCGGGCGCAATGAGCAGTTCTTC. V is TRBV11-3 and J is TRBJ2-1; D is possibly TRBD2 (6 bases). V was clipped by 2 bases and J by 6 bases, with 11 bases between them. In germline, CDR1 is SGHNT, CDR2 YENEEA. This CDR3 comprises 14 residues.

This chain links TRBV4-3 with TRBJ2-1, with 9 bases fitting TRBD1. The CDR3 length is 16 residues. V dropped 8 bases and J dropped 7; count of bases not matched to a gene: 15. CDR1 is LGHNA and CDR2 is YSLEER in the germline V gene. The CDR3 loop reads CASRKGTGNLGNEQFF. The CDR3 DNA is TGCGCCAGCCGAAAGGGGACAGGGAACCTTGGGAATGAGCAGTTCTTC.

The gene calls are TRBV4-2 and TRBJ2-7; TRBD2 is a possible D gene (6 bases). CDR3 size: 15 residues. Per germline, CDR1 LGHNA and CDR2 YNFKEQ. Trimming cost V 1 base and J 3 bases, with 13 bases left between them. The CDR3 here is CASSQGAGGGYEQYF. CDR3 nucleotides: TGTGCCAGCAGCCAAGGAGCCGGGGGTGGCTACGAGCAGTACTTC.

Worth noting for this clone: One end of the junction is discordant with germline, which a read error may explain. Other DNA sequences in this sample translate to the same CDR3. This chain joins TRBV5-1 and TRBJ1-3; 7 bases are shared with TRBD1. The CDR3 is made up of 16 amino acids. In germline, CDR1 is SGHRS, CDR2 YFSETQ. The CDR3 nucleotides are TGTGCCAGCAGCTCAGGGACAGACGTCTCTGGAAACACCATATATTTT. This translates into CASSSGTDVSGNTIYF. Based on the CDR3 plus reference TRBV5-1 and TRBJ1-3, the full variable domain is KAGVTQTPRYLIKTRGQQVTLSCSPISGHRSVSWYQQTPGQGLQFLFEYFSETQRNKGNFPGRFSGRQFSNSRSEMNVSTLELGDSALYLCASSSGTDVSGNTIYFGEGSWLTVV.

This clone was counted only a few times. The gene calls are TRBV13 and TRBJ1-1, with 7 bases identical to TRBD1. This CDR3 has 16 residues. Germline CDR1 reads PRHDT; CDR2 reads FYEKMQ (reference sequence). Trimming removed 5 bases from V and 1 base from J; junction bases left unmatched: 10. The CDR3 DNA reads TGTGCCAGCAGCCCTATGGGCGACAGGGCGAACACTGAAGCTTTCTTT. Translation: CASSPMGDRANTEAFF.

The genes are TRBV5-6 and TRBJ2-5; D is tentatively TRBD1 or TRBD2 (5 bases each). Germline V gives CDR1 SGHDT, CDR2 YYEEEE. This CDR3 spans 16 amino acids. V was cut by 0 bases and J by 0 bases, with 12 bases left in between. CDR3 amino acids: CASSLVGGRDQETQYF. In nucleotides, the CDR3 is TGTGCCAGCAGCTTGGTTGGGGGACGGGACCAAGAGACCCAGTACTTC.

There are a few counts of this clone. The chain carries TRBV6-6 and TRBJ2-1; D call uncertain. The CDR3 has 13 amino acids. The germline V gene encodes CDR1 MNHNY and CDR2 SVGAGI (reference sequence). V lost 0 bases and J lost 7, with 7 bases in between. CDR3 sequence: CASSYSPGNEQFF. The DNA for the CDR3 is TGTGCCAGCAGTTACTCGCCCGGTAATGAGCAGTTCTTC.